What follows are 9 T cell receptor beta chains derived from one specimen sequenced in a study of regulatory T cells in long-lasting Graves disease. Relying on iRepertoire HTBI primers and Arm-PCR of CDR3 regions, the team built TCR beta libraries. Each CDR3 protein is one row after TCRdb ran MiXCR on the multiplex PCR reads. The profile shows a few hundred thousand distinct CDR3 sequences, 15% to 20% of them singletons. Described time point: newly diagnosed GD, antithyroid drugs for less than 3 months. Following extraction of RNA from PBMCs, that RNA was used to make the TCR library. These same data were also listed under a study on T cells in Graves' hyperthyroidism and ophthalmopathy.

The sequenced sample was peripheral blood mononuclear cells (PBMCs), obtained at new diagnosis, from a patient treated with antithyroid drugs. The receptors shown here come from a woman in her 30s with Graves disease.

This clonotype was picked up many times. The V gene is TRBV12-3 or TRBV12-4, the J gene TRBJ1-3; 8 bases agree with TRBD1. The CDR3 spans 13 residues. With 5 bases clipped from V and 8 bases from J, the junction kept 5 bases outside the gene matches. The CDR3 protein is CASSMTGADTIYF. CDR3 sequence (DNA): TGTGCCAGCAGTATGACAGGGGCGGACACCATATATTTT.

This clonotype was detected ten times or more. The gene calls are TRBV7-9 and TRBJ1-2; D may be TRBD1 (5 bases). V was cut by 4 bases and J by 2 bases, with 17 bases left in between. This CDR3 has 16 amino acids. Germline CDR1 SEHNR, CDR2 FQNEAQ (reference sequence). The CDR3 bases are TGTGCCAGCAGCTCACCGCCAGGGCTTCCCAACTATGGCTACACCTTC. Its translation is CASSSPPGLPNYGYTF.

There are many counts of this clonotype. This chain joins TRBV6-1 and TRBJ1-1, with no clear D. The CDR3 covers 13 residues. Germline CDR1 and CDR2: MNHNS and SASEGT. V was shortened by 6 bases and J by 1 base, with 9 bases between the two germline ends. As DNA, the CDR3 is TGTGCCAGCAGGCCACGACCGAACACTGAAGCTTTCTTT. This translates into CASRPRPNTEAFF.

This clonotype was seen just once. The rearrangement uses TRBV2 and TRBJ2-7; TRBD2 aligns across 7 bases. Germline loops: CDR1 SNHLY, CDR2 FYNNEI. V trimming: 4 bases; J trimming: 5 bases; junction bases outside the gene matches: 11. This CDR3 is 15 amino acids long. The DNA for the CDR3 is TGTGCCAGCAGTGGGGACTATGGGTTCCGGGACGAGCAGTACTTC. Protein sequence: CASSGDYGFRDEQYF. Looking up the rest from reference TRBV2 and TRBJ2-7 gives the full variable domain: EPEVTQTPSHQVTQMGQEVILRCVPISNHLYFYWYRQILGQKVEFLVSFYNNEISEKSEIFDDQFSVERPDGSNFTLKIRSTKLEDSAMYFCASSGDYGFRDEQYFGPGTRLTVT.

As for this clonotype: It is likely a read error, because the conserved phenylalanine at the end of the CDR3 is missing. Because the CDR3's place on the DNA is in doubt, the DNA is left out and the CDR3 is given as listed by TCRdb. The chain employs TRBV5-5 and TRBJ2-1; the listed D gene, TRBD2, was not tested against the DNA. CDR1 and CDR2 (germline): SGHKS, YYEKEE (reference sequence). A total of 12 residues make up the CDR3, ends included. The CDR3 spells CASSLLAGGQGY.

This clonotype was counted many times. This chain links TRBV4-1 with TRBJ1-2, with D maybe TRBD1 (5 bases). This CDR3 has 14 residues. Trimming stripped 3 bases from V and 2 bases from J, with 10 bases between. Germline loops: CDR1 MGHRA, CDR2 YSYEKL. The CDR3 sequence is CASSHLGGNYGYTF. The CDR3 DNA sequence: TGCGCCAGCAGCCACCTGGGGGGGAACTATGGCTACACCTTC.

There are many counts of this clonotype. The DNA for the CDR3 is TGCGCCAGCCGACTCAGGACCGACGCTAACTATGGCTACACCTTC. Its protein is CASRLRTDANYGYTF. The V gene is TRBV10-1, the J gene TRBJ1-2; unclear D gene. This CDR3 is built from 15 residues. The germline V and J ends were trimmed by 8 bases and 0 bases, with 16 bases remaining between them. The germline V gene encodes CDR1 WNHNN and CDR2 SYGVQD (reference sequence).

The chain recombines TRBV6-1 with TRBJ1-6; 7 bases map to TRBD1. This CDR3 has 13 amino acids. The germline V gene encodes CDR1 MNHNS and CDR2 SASEGT. Trimming at V came to 6 bases and at J to 9 bases, leaving 5 bases not matched to a gene. The CDR3 bases are TGTGCCAGCAGCTGGGACAGCCGTTCACCCCTCCACTTT. It is translated as CASSWDSRSPLHF.

This clonotype was counted at least ten times. The V call is TRBV3-1, the J call TRBJ2-1; tentatively, D is TRBD2 (6 bases). The CDR3 sequence is 14 residues long. Germline CDR1 LGHDT, CDR2 YNNKEL (reference sequence). V lost 1 base, J lost 10 bases, and 14 bases lay in between. The CDR3 DNA reads as TGTGCCAGCAGCCAAGTTCTAGGAGGGCACGAGCAGTTCTTC. It yields the protein CASSQVLGGHEQFF.